This entry is about one T cell receptor (beta chain). No antigen is known for it. No quality values exist for individual bases; no much larger clone is one base distant. Separate from the approximately 700-subject first cohort, the validation cohort of about 110 subjects was the group to which the donors belonged. Counted from cysteine to phenylalanine, this CDR3 has 13 amino acids. Here the CDR3 DNA is all that survives: 39 bases in frame from base 1. V sheds 9 bases and J sheds 4 bases, leaving 16 bases between their ends. Via the germline V gene, CDR1 is KGHSH and CDR2 LQKENI. The library came from the immunoSEQ multiplex PCR assay. The original methods were these. A statistical classification framework was built to diagnose cytomegalovirus status from the catalog of TCR beta chain sequences. TCRdb carries this immuneACCESS record with in-frame sequences only. Its versions omit some clonotypes, under half of them owing to an unresolved V gene in the studies checked, with the rest unexplained. V and J calls and clone size follow that table, whereas D and trimming were derived from the DNA. Within this sample are roughly 280,000 clones, with 86% of them counted one time only. The ten largest clones capture more than 0.8% of the sample.

The sample comes from a study of cytomegalovirus exposure and HLA in healthy donors (dated by TCRdb to the late 2010s). In terms of the full investigation: The 666 repertoires of the first cohort and the roughly 110 validation repertoires were produced on the same platform, according to a later analysis. The study aimed to test whether cataloging public T cell receptors could reveal signatures of past pathogen exposure. A separate validation cohort of over 95 different subjects was used in addition to the approximately 700-subject first cohort. To predict cytomegalovirus infection status, the study brought together high-throughput TCR immunosequencing, statistical association of individual TCRs with disease status, and machine learning.

Study-wide conclusions, independent of this receptor: The study gave a list of more than 150 TCR beta chains associated with cytomegalovirus. The validation cohort had no HLA typing available for a later analysis, so co-occurrence within that cohort was assessed over all 130 or so repertoires. The authors suggested that the approach could potentially be extended to other disease states and immunological phenotypes. Most TCR sequences were observed very rarely across donors, whereas some public TCRs were present in many individuals. Three of the identified cytomegalovirus-associated TCR beta chains were confirmed in vitro to be specific for cytomegalovirus antigens. Cytomegalovirus status was reported to be diagnosed by the classifier with high specificity and sensitivity in both the original and validation cohorts. A later analysis found that TCRs clustered in the first cohort also tended to co-occur in the 120 validation repertoires, with 90% to 95% of cluster scores above 0.

This TCR was sampled from a woman aged 18-29 years in good health and CMV-seronegative. The sequenced sample was PBMCs. The rearrangement joined TRBV18 to TRBJ2-7, and possibly TRBD1, on 6 matching bases. The sequenced DNA: TGTGCCAGTACAGGGCAGGCCCTATACGAGCAGTACTTC. It encodes CASTGQALYEQYF.